This record covers a single T cell receptor (beta chain). The data belong to a study of OX40 agonist ivuxolimab in advanced cancers. TCRdb's copy holds only in-frame clones and misses some; the assay was immunoSEQ multiplex PCR. The sample yields tens of thousands of clones, about nine tenths seen once. V shed 8 bases, J shed 0 bases, and the junction held 8 bases outside the gene matches. Germline values: CDR1 MGHRA, CDR2 YSYEKL. The CDR3 consists of 16 residues. The sample consisted of CD4+ or CD8+ T cells sorted from blood, taken in a trial of the OX40 agonist ivuxolimab. The sequence was obtained from an adult with an advanced solid tumor such as melanoma, head and neck, liver or kidney cancer. The chain recombines TRBV4-1 with TRBJ2-7; 12 positions agree with TRBD2. CDR3 loop: CASSVGLAGFSYEQYF. The CDR3 bases are TGCGCCAGCTCGGTAGGACTAGCGGGATTCTCCTACGAGCAGTACTTC.